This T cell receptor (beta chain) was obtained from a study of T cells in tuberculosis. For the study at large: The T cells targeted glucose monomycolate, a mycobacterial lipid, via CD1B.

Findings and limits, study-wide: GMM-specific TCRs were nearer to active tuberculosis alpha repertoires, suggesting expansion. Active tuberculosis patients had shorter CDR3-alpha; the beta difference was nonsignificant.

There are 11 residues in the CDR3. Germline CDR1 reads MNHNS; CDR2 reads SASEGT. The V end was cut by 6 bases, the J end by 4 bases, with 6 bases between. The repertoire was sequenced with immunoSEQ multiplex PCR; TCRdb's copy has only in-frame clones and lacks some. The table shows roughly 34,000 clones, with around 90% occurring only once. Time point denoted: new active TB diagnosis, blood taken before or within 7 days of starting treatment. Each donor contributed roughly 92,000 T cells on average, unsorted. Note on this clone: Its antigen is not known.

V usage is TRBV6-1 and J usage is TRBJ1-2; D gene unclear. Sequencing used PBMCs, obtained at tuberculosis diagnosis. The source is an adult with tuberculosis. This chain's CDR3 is CASRAGYGYTF. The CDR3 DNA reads TGTGCCAGCAGGGCGGGCTATGGCTACACCTTC.